This T cell receptor (beta chain) was identified in a study of tumor and adjacent non-tumor tissue in lung cancer. Whole-study context: Histology: 12 adenocarcinoma, a couple of squamous cell carcinoma, 1 small cell lung cancer.

Study-level findings and limits: Tumor repertoires had a smaller top 100 clone share than normal lung.

A modified ARM-PCR protocol with three rounds of nested PCR amplified TCRbeta. From the multiplex PCR reads, TCRdb called clonotypes with MiXCR, one entry per CDR3 protein. The repertoire consists of some 200,000 distinct CDR3 sequences, with approximately 74% occurring once and the leading ten covering about 23%. RNA was extracted from bulk tissue without any cell sorting. Regarding this clonotype: The antigen is undetermined.

What was sequenced was lung tumor tissue. The clonotype was recovered from a man aged 55 to 70 with non-small cell lung cancer.

CDR3 in amino acids: CASVNTDTQYF. DNA of the CDR3: TGTGCCAGCGTTAACACAGATACGCAGTATTTT. The V and J genes are TRBV7-9 and TRBJ2-3; D not resolved. V shed 8 bases and J shed 2 bases, with 5 bases lying between them. Germline CDR1 reads SEHNR; CDR2 reads FQNEAQ (reference sequence). This CDR3 contains 11 residues.